A single sample gave rise to the 24 T cell receptor beta chains below, sequenced in a study of T cell clonality in common variable immunodeficiency. Generated by immunoSEQ multiplex PCR, the TCRdb table keeps only in-frame clones and is missing some. The table lists about 60,000 clones, no singletons, with about 1.5% in the top ten. Sequences were obtained from peripheral blood mononuclear cells. The receptors derive from a person between 18 and 70 years old in good health.

This clone was counted many times. The read ends 3 residues before the CDR3 terminus; that terminus is restored from the germline J gene. The V and J genes are TRBV20-1 and TRBJ2-1, with D possibly matching TRBD2 (5 bases). The CDR3 extends over 17 amino acids. From germline, CDR1 is DFQATT and CDR2 SNEGSKA (reference sequence). Trimming cost V 3 bases and J 0 bases, with 18 bases left between them. This CDR3 is CSASPTSPQSSYNEQFF. The part of the CDR3 DNA that was read is TGCAGTGCTAGCCCCACTAGTCCCCAAAGCTCCTACAATGAG.

A word on this clone: The CDR3 end lies 3 residues beyond the end of the read and is filled in from the germline J gene. The chain employs TRBV23-1 and TRBJ1-1; 9 bases are a match to TRBD1. TRBV23-1 falls under the ORF class, with uncertain function. The CDR3 is 15 amino acids. V gave up 4 bases and J gave up 3 bases; unmatched junction bases: 6. The covered CDR3 bases are TGCGCCAGCAGTCCCCGGGGACAGGGCTACACTGAA. Residues: CASSPRGQGYTE. The whole CDR3 sequence reads CASSPRGQGYTEAFF.

This clone came up many times. Sequencing ends 3 residues short of the CDR3 end; the germline J gene provides the rest. V usage is TRBV7-3 and J usage is TRBJ1-1, with 7 nucleotides matching TRBD1. This CDR3 has 14 amino acids. The germline V gene encodes CDR1 SGHTA and CDR2 FQGTGA. V lost 5 bases, J lost 5 bases, and 8 bases stayed unmatched. CDR3 DNA (partial): TGTGCCAGCAGCAGGCAGGGGGATGGGACTGAA. This encodes CASSRQGDGTE. The whole CDR3 sequence is CASSRQGDGTEAFF.

This clone was recorded at least ten times. The read comes to an end 3 residues before the CDR3 does, leaving the germline J gene to fill in the end. The rearrangement uses TRBV28 and TRBJ2-7; D is perhaps TRBD2 (6 bases). Per the germline V gene, CDR1 is MDHEN and CDR2 is SYDVKM. The germline V and J ends were trimmed by 2 bases and 5 bases, with 16 bases remaining between them. The CDR3 has 15 residues. This chain's CDR3 is CASSLVGGGSHEQYF. The part of the CDR3 DNA that was read is TGTGCCAGCAGTTTAGTGGGGGGAGGTTCCCACGAG. Full variable domain (outside the CDR3, taken from reference TRBV28 and TRBJ2-7): DVKVTQSSRYLVKRTGEKVFLECVQDMDHENMFWYRQDPGLGLRLIYFSYDVKMKEKGDIPEGYSVSREKKERFSLILESASTNQTSMYLCASSLVGGGSHEQYFGPGTRLTVT.

This clone appeared many times. Read coverage stops 3 residues before the CDR3 terminus; the germline J gene supplies the remainder. The rearrangement uses TRBV7-2 and TRBJ2-1; D uncertain. Germline CDR1 is SGHTA and CDR2 is FQGNSA. CDR3 size: 13 residues. Trimming removed 1 base from V and 4 bases from J, with 5 bases in between. The CDR3 protein is CASSLVGYNEQFF. The part of the CDR3 DNA that was read is TGTGCCAGCAGCTTAGTCGGTTACAATGAG.

Ten or more counts support this clone. The read falls 3 residues short of the CDR3 end, and the missing part is taken from the germline J gene. This chain joins TRBV2 and TRBJ2-1; TRBD2 matches 9 bases. Germline assignment: CDR1 SNHLY and CDR2 FYNNEI. V gave up 6 bases and J gave up 9 bases; unmatched junction bases: 6. The CDR3 runs 13 residues. CDR3 sequence reads: CASSANSGSEQFF. The DNA read from the CDR3 is TGTGCCAGCAGCGCTAATAGCGGGAGTGAG.

This clone was detected many times. The CDR3 extends 3 residues past the end of the read, so its final part is completed from the germline J gene. This rearrangement joins TRBV4-1 to TRBJ2-1; 11 bases line up with TRBD2. The V gene end was trimmed by 2 bases and the J gene end by 9 bases; junction bases not matched to a gene: 9. There are 16 residues in the CDR3. The germline CDR1 and CDR2 sequences are MGHRA and YSYEKL. CDR3 region: CASSQLLAGGVSEQFF. Partial CDR3 DNA: TGCGCCAGCAGCCAACTCCTAGCGGGAGGTGTGAGTGAG.

This clone was observed a handful of times. The read comes to an end 3 residues before the CDR3 does, leaving the germline J gene to fill in the end. This chain links TRBV20-1 with TRBJ2-1; 14 bases match TRBD2. Germline V gene lookup returns CDR1 DFQATT and CDR2 SNEGSKA (reference sequence). This CDR3 has 14 amino acids. J gave up 5 bases and V 6 bases, and 3 bases lay outside the gene matches. CDR3 DNA, as far as it was read: TGCAGTGCGGGGACTAGCGGGAGAGACAATGAG. Translation gives CSAGTSGRDNE. The whole CDR3 protein reads CSAGTSGRDNEQFF.

In this sample, this clone turned up many times. A junction boundary mismatches the germline segment, possibly from a read error. The read comes to an end 3 residues before the CDR3 does, leaving the germline J gene to fill in the end. The genes are TRBV7-7 and TRBJ2-5; tentatively, D is TRBD1 (5 bases). The germline gives CDR1 SSHAT, CDR2 FNYEAQ (reference sequence). This CDR3 comprises 13 residues. The sequenced part of the CDR3 DNA is TGTGCTAGCAGCGCAGGGTTCCAAGAGACC. Protein sequence: CASSAGFQET. The whole CDR3 is CASSAGFQETQYF.

In its sample, this clone was seen a few times. The read finishes 3 residues shy of the CDR3 end, and the germline J gene is used to complete it. The chain recombines TRBV7-9 with TRBJ2-1, with 11 bases fitting TRBD2. CDR1 and CDR2 (germline): SEHNR, FQNEAQ (reference sequence). The length of the CDR3 is 15 residues. The J segment lost 5 bases and the V segment lost 2 bases, leaving 2 bases of the junction unmatched. The CDR3 DNA, read in part, is TGTGCCAGCAGCTTACCGGGACTAGCGGACAATGAG. This codes for CASSLPGLADNE. The CDR3, in full, reads CASSLPGLADNEQFF.

This clone has ten or more counts. The read terminates 3 residues ahead of where the CDR3 ends, so the germline J gene completes it. V and J are TRBV7-8 and TRBJ2-1; 8 nucleotides agree with TRBD1. V gave up 3 bases and J gave up 4 bases; unmatched junction bases: 2. Germline values: CDR1 SGHVS, CDR2 FQNEAQ. The CDR3 consists of 14 residues. The CDR3 loop reads CASSFDRGYNEQFF. The part of the CDR3 DNA that was read is TGTGCCAGCAGCTTCGACAGGGGATACAATGAG.

This clone was observed many times. At one of its ends the junction is not consistent with the germline gene, which may arise from a read error. Coverage ceases 3 residues before the CDR3 finishes, and the germline J gene fills in the end. The rearrangement joins TRBV4-2 to TRBJ1-4, with 7 bases matching TRBD1. CDR3 length: 16 residues. CDR1 and CDR2 from the germline V gene are LGHNA and YNFKEQ. CDR3 bases read: TGCGCCAGCAGCCAAGAAGCGACAGGGAGAAGGGAAAAA. Translated, it gives CASSQEATGRREK. In full, the CDR3 is CASSQEATGRREKLFF.

This clone was detected only a few times. Read data end 3 residues before the CDR3 end; the end is taken from the germline J gene. The chain is built from TRBV5-1 and TRBJ2-1, with 12 bases aligning to TRBD2. With V trimmed by 4 bases and J by 0 bases, 11 bases remained unmatched. The CDR3 spans 19 residues. From germline, CDR1 is SGHRS and CDR2 YFSETQ. Partial CDR3 DNA: TGCGCCAGCAGCCCTGCCGGGACTAGCGGGCAGAGCTCCTACAATGAG. Protein product: CASSPAGTSGQSSYNE. The whole CDR3 protein is CASSPAGTSGQSSYNEQFF.

The table lists this clone with many counts. The read is 3 residues too short to cover the CDR3 end, so that end is filled in from the germline J gene. The genes are TRBV28 and TRBJ2-1; 12 bases map to TRBD1. Germline V gives CDR1 MDHEN, CDR2 SYDVKM. V lost 6 bases to trimming and J lost 9 bases; unmatched junction nucleotides: 9. This CDR3 has 15 amino acids. The CDR3 region is CASSPGTGGMGEQFF. The covered CDR3 bases are TGTGCCAGCAGCCCCGGGACAGGGGGCATGGGTGAG.

This clone was picked up many times. The missing CDR3 end, 3 residues past where the read stops, is filled in from the germline J gene. The V call is TRBV27, the J call TRBJ2-1; 8 nucleotides match TRBD2. The CDR3 loop spans 13 amino acids. The ends lost 2 bases at V and 7 bases at J; junction bases unmatched: 1. Germline lookup yields CDR1 MNHEY and CDR2 SMNVEV (reference sequence). The covered CDR3 bases are TGTGCCAGCAGTTTACGGGGGGGTAATGAG. This translates into CASSLRGGNE. From start to end, the CDR3 is CASSLRGGNEQFF.

This clone was detected many times. Sequencing ends 3 residues short of the CDR3 end; the germline J gene provides the rest. The gene calls are TRBV2 and TRBJ2-6, with no clear D. The CDR3 runs 16 residues. Germline CDR1 and CDR2: SNHLY and FYNNEI. Trimming removed 4 bases at V and 0 bases at J, with 10 bases between. The CDR3 bases that were read are TGTGCCAGCAGTGTCGGTGCTTACTCTGGGGCCAACGTC. It codes for CASSVGAYSGANV. The entire CDR3 reads CASSVGAYSGANVLTF.

This clone was found many times. The read finishes 3 residues shy of the CDR3 end, and the germline J gene is used to complete it. The chain employs TRBV18 and TRBJ1-4, with a weak D call TRBD1 (5 bases). Germline loops: CDR1 KGHSH, CDR2 LQKENI. This CDR3 has 15 residues. Deletions cut 3 bases from V and 7 bases from J, with 15 bases between. The CDR3 is CASSPGTWGGEKLFF. Partial CDR3 DNA: TGTGCCAGCTCACCTGGGACTTGGGGTGGTGAAAAA.

There are many counts of this clone. The missing CDR3 end, 3 residues past where the read stops, is filled in from the germline J gene. The chain has TRBV5-1 and TRBJ1-6; possible D gene TRBD1, 6 bases. Germline V gene sequence: CDR1 SGHRS, CDR2 YFSETQ. Deletions cut 7 bases from V and 7 bases from J, with 15 bases between. The length of the CDR3 is 14 residues. The CDR3: CASRAGVRNSPLHF. Partial CDR3 DNA: TGCGCCAGCCGGGCAGGGGTGAGGAATTCACCC.

This clone showed up just a few times. The CDR3 end lies 3 residues beyond the end of the read and is filled in from the germline J gene. The chain links TRBV5-1 to TRBJ2-7, with 12 bases matching TRBD2. V lost 2 bases to trimming and J lost 5 bases; unmatched junction nucleotides: 2. CDR1 is SGHRS, CDR2 YFSETQ, per germline. This CDR3 region has 14 residues. The CDR3 sequence is CASSFSSGRDEQYF. The sequenced CDR3 bases are TGCGCCAGCAGCTTCTCTAGCGGGAGGGACGAG. The variable domain in full, completed from reference TRBV5-1 and TRBJ2-7, reads KAGVTQTPRYLIKTRGQQVTLSCSPISGHRSVSWYQQTPGQGLQFLFEYFSETQRNKGNFPGRFSGRQFSNSRSEMNVSTLELGDSALYLCASSFSSGRDEQYFGPGTRLTVT.

This clone was seen many times. The CDR3 end is not reached by the read, which stops 3 residues before it; the germline J gene fills it in. This chain links TRBV6-1 with TRBJ2-4; 8 bases match TRBD2. The junction had 0 bases not matched to a gene; V was cut back by 2 bases and J by 0 bases. CDR1 and CDR2 (germline): MNHNS, SASEGT. CDR3 size: 15 residues. Here the CDR3 reads CASSELAGAKNIQYF. The part of the CDR3 DNA that was read is TGTGCCAGCAGTGAACTAGCGGGAGCCAAAAACATT.

This clone was observed many times. The CDR3 end falls 3 residues outside the read, so it is completed with the germline J gene. The chain couples TRBV28 to TRBJ1-5; the D gene is possibly TRBD1 (5 bases). Germline assignment: CDR1 MDHEN and CDR2 SYDVKM. The CDR3 has 14 amino acids. V dropped 1 base and J dropped 2 bases, with 6 bases sitting between them. CDR3 bases read: TGTGCCAGCAGTTTATCACAGGGCAATCAGCCC. It encodes CASSLSQGNQP. The complete CDR3 protein is CASSLSQGNQPQHF.

This clone showed up many times. The read comes to an end 3 residues before the CDR3 does, leaving the germline J gene to fill in the end. The chain couples TRBV20-1 to TRBJ2-1; perhaps TRBD1 as D (6 bases). Germline-derived CDR1 and CDR2 are DFQATT and SNEGSKA (reference sequence). The CDR3 consists of 16 residues. V was cut by 2 bases and J by 0 bases, with 14 bases left in between. The CDR3 loop reads CSARLRTGFSYNEQFF. The DNA read from the CDR3 is TGCAGTGCTAGACTTCGAACAGGGTTCTCCTACAATGAG.

Ten or more counts support this clone. One junction end does not reproduce the germline sequence, and a read error may be involved. The sequenced fragment ends 3 residues before the CDR3 boundary, so the rest is inferred from the germline J gene. The sample contains more than one DNA sequence encoding this CDR3. The chain couples TRBV28 to TRBJ1-2; D is possibly TRBD1 (6 bases). The length of the CDR3 is 16 residues. Germline values: CDR1 MDHEN, CDR2 SYDVKM. Partial CDR3 DNA: TGTGCCAGCAGCATGGACAGATTTGGCGCAGACTATGGT. Amino acids: CASSMDRFGADYG. The complete CDR3 protein is CASSMDRFGADYGYTF.

This clone was detected many times. The CDR3 end lies 3 residues beyond the end of the read and is filled in from the germline J gene. V usage is TRBV4-2 and J usage is TRBJ2-2; 15 bases align to TRBD2. This CDR3 is built from 18 residues. CDR1 LGHNA and CDR2 YNFKEQ come from the germline V gene. V trimming: 1 base; J trimming: 5 bases; junction bases outside the gene matches: 5. The CDR3 DNA, read in part, is TGTGCCAGCAGCCAAGGGACTAGCGGGAGGGTTGGGACCGGGGAG. Its translation: CASSQGTSGRVGTGE. The full CDR3 is CASSQGTSGRVGTGELFF.